This TCR beta chain appears in the sequencing data of a study of beta chain features in type 1 diabetes. Expressed TCRB transcripts were sequenced, since all the RNA that had been isolated was reverse transcribed. Sequencing used immunoSEQ multiplex PCR; TCRdb keeps in-frame clones, though not all of them. The sample lists 300,000 to 350,000 clones, less than 20% seen once, with around 0.044% in the top ten. This clone was recorded a few times. The clonotype comes from a woman aged 18-29 years in good health. Specimen: naive CD4+ T cells from blood.

The CDR3 loop is CSVGGLAESYNEQFF. The CDR3 DNA reads as TGCAGCGTGGGGGGACTAGCGGAATCCTACAATGAGCAGTTCTTC. The chain links TRBV29-1 to TRBJ2-1; 11 nucleotides line up with TRBD2. V lost 6 bases, J lost 1 base, and 5 bases stayed unmatched. Per the germline V gene, CDR1 is SQVTM and CDR2 is ANQGSEA. The CDR3 consists of 15 residues.